These 19 T cell receptor beta chains share one sample of origin, sequenced in a study of STAT3 mutations in large granular lymphocyte leukemia. Notes on the study in general: Every T-LGLL patient had at least one immunodominant TCRbeta clonotype.

Clones were read by immunoSEQ multiplex PCR, and TCRdb kept only the in-frame ones, dropping some. The sample has over a thousand clones, 34% seen once; the top ten hold 35% to 45%. No antigens are known for them. Specimen: PBMCs. These receptors all come from a human donor with T large granular lymphocyte leukemia. Some clones in this sample may be carry-over from other donors' samples.

This sequence joins TRBV29-1 and TRBJ1-2; tentatively, D is TRBD1 (5 bases). CDR1 and CDR2 (germline): SQVTM, ANQGSEA. V was cut by 3 bases and J by 4 bases, with 15 bases left in between. This CDR3 spans 14 amino acids. The CDR3 sequence: CSVDGGTAGYGYTF. CDR3 coding DNA: TGCAGCGTTGACGGGGGTACCGCCGGCTATGGCTACACCTTC.

The V and J genes are TRBV7-8 and TRBJ1-5; no definite D call. The V and J ends lost 2 bases and 5 bases respectively, with 10 bases between them. The CDR3 runs 14 residues. From germline, CDR1 is SGHVS and CDR2 FQNEAQ. The CDR3 DNA sequence: TGTGCCAGCAGCTTATCGGCACGGGATCAGCCCCAGCATTTT. Its protein is CASSLSARDQPQHF.

This clone was picked up a small number of times. This chain links TRBV5-6 with TRBJ2-5; 7 bases line up with TRBD1. Per the germline V gene, CDR1 is SGHDT and CDR2 is YYEEEE. V shed 1 base, J shed 5 bases, and the junction held 5 bases outside the gene matches. The CDR3 is 14 residues long. CDR3 loop: CASSLLTGEETQYF. The CDR3 DNA reads as TGTGCCAGCAGCTTGTTAACAGGGGAGGAGACCCAGTACTTC.

This clone has more than one count but fewer than ten. The rearrangement links TRBV28 to TRBJ1-1; 7 positions agree with TRBD1. The CDR3 has 16 amino acids. The V segment lost 7 bases and the J segment 4 bases; nucleotides outside the gene matches: 15. Germline V gene lookup returns CDR1 MDHEN and CDR2 SYDVKM. The CDR3 reads CASTVPGGYEGTEAFF. CDR3 nucleotide sequence: TGTGCCAGCACCGTACCAGGGGGGTACGAGGGCACTGAAGCTTTCTTT.

The chain carries TRBV5-4 and TRBJ1-1; 7 bases fit TRBD1. Germline V lookup: CDR1 SGHNT, CDR2 YYREEE (reference sequence). V shed 0 bases and J 5 bases; nucleotides not matched to a gene: 4. This CDR3 region has 14 residues. Written as DNA, the CDR3 is TGTGCCAGCAGCTTGGAAAGGGGGCTTACTGAAGCTTTCTTT. It codes for CASSLERGLTEAFF.

In this sample, this clone is large. The chain is built from TRBV9 and TRBJ1-1; no firm D call. Trimming cost V 0 bases and J 0 bases, with 3 bases left between them. The CDR3 is made up of 13 amino acids. Germline values: CDR1 SGDLS, CDR2 YYNGEE. The CDR3 bases are TGTGCCAGCAGCGTAGATGTGAACACTGAAGCTTTCTTT. This gives the protein CASSVDVNTEAFF.

The rearrangement joins TRBV7-9 to TRBJ2-2; D call uncertain. This CDR3 contains 14 residues. Trimming took off 4 bases at V and 0 bases at J, with 6 bases between the two ends. The germline V gene encodes CDR1 SEHNR and CDR2 FQNEAQ (reference sequence). CDR3 sequence (DNA): TGTGCCAGCAGCTCAAACCCGAACACCGGGGAGCTGTTTTTT. This sequence encodes CASSSNPNTGELFF. Supplemented by reference TRBV7-9 and TRBJ2-2, the full variable domain reads DTGVSQNPRHKITKRGQNVTFRCDPISEHNRLYWYRQTLGQGPEFLTYFQNEAQLEKSRLLSDRFSAERPKGSFSTLEIQRTEQGDSAMYLCASSSNPNTGELFFGEGSRLTVL.

The rearrangement links TRBV30 to TRBJ2-7; D is uncertain. Germline CDR1 is GTSNPN and CDR2 is SVGIG (reference sequence). The germline V and J ends were trimmed by 3 bases and 6 bases, with 18 bases remaining between them. The length of the CDR3 is 14 residues. DNA for the CDR3: TGTGCCTGGAGCCGCGGACCTAAGATCCCCGAGCAGTACTTC. Its protein is CAWSRGPKIPEQYF.

This chain links TRBV7-3 with TRBJ2-1; 13 nucleotides align to TRBD2. V gave up 0 bases and J gave up 7 bases; unmatched junction bases: 0. This CDR3 has 15 residues. CDR1 is SGHTA and CDR2 is FQGTGA in the germline V gene. The CDR3 loop is CASSLTTSGRNEQFF. In nucleotides, the CDR3 is TGTGCCAGCAGCTTAACGACTAGCGGGAGGAATGAGCAGTTCTTC.

This clone was seen more than once but under ten times. The chain combines TRBV5-1 with TRBJ2-3, with D unresolved. The germline V gene encodes CDR1 SGHRS and CDR2 YFSETQ. V was cut by 4 bases and J by 6 bases, with 12 bases left in between. The CDR3 totals 13 residues. CDR3 loop: CASSPIPKDTQYF. DNA for the CDR3: TGCGCCAGCAGCCCAATCCCCAAGGATACGCAGTATTTT.

This chain links TRBV7-9 with TRBJ1-5, with 8 positions matching TRBD1. The CDR3 has 15 residues. The germline gives CDR1 SEHNR, CDR2 FQNEAQ (reference sequence). Trimming removed 4 bases from V and 4 bases from J; junction bases left unmatched: 6. CDR3 sequence (DNA): TGTGCCAGCAGCTCCGGGACAGGACGAAATCAGCCCCAGCATTTT. Translating it yields CASSSGTGRNQPQHF.

The rearrangement uses TRBV30 and TRBJ1-1; no reliable D call. V was shortened by 3 bases and J by 0 bases, with 11 bases between the two germline ends. CDR1 is GTSNPN and CDR2 is SVGIG in the germline V gene (reference sequence). This CDR3 is 14 amino acids long. This CDR3 reads CAWSADRLNTEAFF. In DNA, the CDR3 is TGTGCCTGGAGCGCGGACCGATTGAACACTGAAGCTTTCTTT.

The gene calls are TRBV6-1 and TRBJ1-2; 7 nucleotides align to TRBD1. V shed 1 base, J shed 4 bases, and the junction held 12 bases outside the gene matches. This CDR3 comprises 17 residues. Germline lookup yields CDR1 MNHNS and CDR2 SASEGT. CDR3 sequence: CASSEVRAGRGAYGYTF. The DNA for the CDR3 is TGTGCCAGCAGTGAAGTACGGGCCGGCAGGGGGGCCTATGGCTACACCTTC.

The chain couples TRBV28 to TRBJ2-7; D might be TRBD1 or TRBD2, each matching 5 bases. Germline V gene lookup returns CDR1 MDHEN and CDR2 SYDVKM. The CDR3 covers 14 residues. Trimming pared 2 bases from V and 3 bases from J, leaving 11 bases between. CDR3 nucleotide sequence: TGTGCCAGCAGTTTACGGGACGGTGTCTACGAGCAGTACTTC. Translation: CASSLRDGVYEQYF.

This clone was seen a few times. The chain uses TRBV28 and TRBJ1-5; tentatively, D is TRBD1 (5 bases). The CDR3 runs to 13 residues. CDR1 MDHEN and CDR2 SYDVKM come from the germline V gene. V was clipped by 6 bases and J by 7 bases, with 13 bases between them. In nucleotides, the CDR3 is TGTGCCAGCAGATTGGGGCTTGAGCAGCCCCAGCATTTT. It yields the protein CASRLGLEQPQHF.

The V call is TRBV9, the J call TRBJ2-1; TRBD2 matches 8 bases. Germline V CDR1 and CDR2: SGDLS, YYNGEE. CDR3 length equals 16 residues. With V trimmed by 0 bases and J by 6 bases, 8 bases remained unmatched. Here the CDR3 DNA reads TGTGCCAGCAGCGTAGGGGCGGGAGGCGGTACCAATGAGCAGTTCTTC. The encoded protein is CASSVGAGGGTNEQFF.

V is TRBV5-1 and J is TRBJ2-7, with 13 nucleotides matching TRBD2. The CDR3 runs to 19 residues. The germline V gene encodes CDR1 SGHRS and CDR2 YFSETQ. Losses at the gene ends were 1 base for V and 1 base for J; bases not matched to a gene: 11. CDR3 loop: CASSLNSGTSGVTSYEQYF. As DNA, the CDR3 is TGCGCCAGCAGCTTGAACTCTGGGACTAGCGGGGTAACATCCTACGAGCAGTACTTC.

The genes are TRBV28 and TRBJ2-7, with TRBD1 matching over 7 bases. This CDR3 contains 15 residues. Trimming cost V 3 bases and J 1 base; bases outside gene matches: 6. From germline, CDR1 is MDHEN and CDR2 SYDVKM. CDR3 in DNA: TGTGCCAGCAGTTTCAGGGGGAAGAGATCCTACGAGCAGTACTTC. Translated, it gives CASSFRGKRSYEQYF.

This clone has just a few counts. The chain uses TRBV7-2 and TRBJ1-2; a weak D match, TRBD1 (6 bases). V was shortened by 0 bases and J by 8 bases, with 13 bases between the two germline ends. CDR1 is SGHTA and CDR2 is FQGNSA in the germline V gene. The CDR3 loop spans 14 amino acids. CDR3: CASSLALQGRGYTF. CDR3 coding DNA: TGTGCCAGCAGCTTAGCGCTACAGGGCCGGGGCTACACCTTC.